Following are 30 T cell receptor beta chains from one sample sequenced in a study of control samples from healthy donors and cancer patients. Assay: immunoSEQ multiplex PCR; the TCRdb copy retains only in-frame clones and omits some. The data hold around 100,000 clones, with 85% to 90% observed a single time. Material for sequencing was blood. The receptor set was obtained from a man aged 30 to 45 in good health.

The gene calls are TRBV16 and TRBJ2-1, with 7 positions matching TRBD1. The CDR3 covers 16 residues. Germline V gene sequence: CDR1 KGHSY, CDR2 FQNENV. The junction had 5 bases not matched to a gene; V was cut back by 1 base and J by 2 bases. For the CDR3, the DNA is TGTGCCAGCAGCCAATTGGTACAGGGGACCTACAATGAGCAGTTCTTC. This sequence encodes CASSQLVQGTYNEQFF.

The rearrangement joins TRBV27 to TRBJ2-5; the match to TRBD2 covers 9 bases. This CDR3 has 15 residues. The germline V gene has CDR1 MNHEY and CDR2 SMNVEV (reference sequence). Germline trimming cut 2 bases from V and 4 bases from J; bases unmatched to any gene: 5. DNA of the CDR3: TGTGCCAGCAGTTTACGGGTGGGACTAGCAGAGACCCAGTACTTC. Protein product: CASSLRVGLAETQYF.

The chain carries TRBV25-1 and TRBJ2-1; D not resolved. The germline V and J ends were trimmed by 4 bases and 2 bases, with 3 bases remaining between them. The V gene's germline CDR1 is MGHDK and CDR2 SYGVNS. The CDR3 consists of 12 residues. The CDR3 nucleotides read TGTGCCAGCAGTGGCACCTACAATGAGCAGTTCTTC. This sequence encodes CASSGTYNEQFF. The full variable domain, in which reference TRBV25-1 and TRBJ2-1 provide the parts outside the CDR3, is EADIYQTPRYLVIGTGKKITLECSQTMGHDKMYWYQQDPGMELHLIHYSYGVNSTEKGDLSSESTVSRIRTEHFPLTLESARPSHTSQYLCASSGTYNEQFFGPGTRLTVL.

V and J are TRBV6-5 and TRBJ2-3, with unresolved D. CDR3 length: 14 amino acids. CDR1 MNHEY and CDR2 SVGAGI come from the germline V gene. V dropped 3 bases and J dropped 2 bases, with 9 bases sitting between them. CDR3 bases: TGTGCCAGCAGTTATGGTACCTACACAGATACGCAGTATTTT. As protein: CASSYGTYTDTQYF.

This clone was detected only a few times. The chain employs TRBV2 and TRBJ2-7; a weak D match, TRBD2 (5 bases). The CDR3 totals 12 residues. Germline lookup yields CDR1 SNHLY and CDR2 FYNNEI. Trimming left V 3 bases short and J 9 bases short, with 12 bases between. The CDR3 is CASSERALGQYF. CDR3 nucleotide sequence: TGTGCCAGCAGTGAGAGGGCCCTTGGGCAGTACTTC.

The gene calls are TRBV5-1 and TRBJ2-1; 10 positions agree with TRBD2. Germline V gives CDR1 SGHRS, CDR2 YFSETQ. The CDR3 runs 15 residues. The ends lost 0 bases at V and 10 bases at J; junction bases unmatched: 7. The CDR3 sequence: CASSLDLAGVREQFF. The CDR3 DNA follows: TGCGCCAGCAGCTTGGATCTAGCGGGAGTACGCGAGCAGTTCTTC.

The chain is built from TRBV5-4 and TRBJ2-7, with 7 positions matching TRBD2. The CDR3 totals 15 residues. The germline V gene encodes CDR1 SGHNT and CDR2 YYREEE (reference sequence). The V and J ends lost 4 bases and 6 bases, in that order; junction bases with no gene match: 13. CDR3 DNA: TGTGCCAGCAGCCGTAGCTTTGAGCGGGACGTCGAGCAGTACTTC. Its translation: CASSRSFERDVEQYF.

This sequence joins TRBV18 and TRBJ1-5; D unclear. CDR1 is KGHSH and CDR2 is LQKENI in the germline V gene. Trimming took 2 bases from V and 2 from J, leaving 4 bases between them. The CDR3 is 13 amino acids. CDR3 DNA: TGTGCCAGCTCACCATCGGGCAATCAGCCCCAGCATTTT. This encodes CASSPSGNQPQHF.

The CDR3 protein is CASSETWDKGAFF. The CDR3 DNA sequence: TGTGCCAGCAGTGAAACCTGGGACAAGGGGGCTTTCTTT. The rearrangement links TRBV2 to TRBJ1-1; D may be TRBD1 (6 bases). The CDR3 covers 13 residues. The ends were cut back, 2 bases at V and 11 bases at J, with 15 bases in the middle. Germline CDR1 is SNHLY and CDR2 is FYNNEI.

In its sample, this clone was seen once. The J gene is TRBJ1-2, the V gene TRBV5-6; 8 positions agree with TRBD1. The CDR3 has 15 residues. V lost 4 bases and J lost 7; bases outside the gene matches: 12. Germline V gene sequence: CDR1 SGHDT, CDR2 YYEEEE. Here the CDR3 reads CASSRRGQVVGGYTF. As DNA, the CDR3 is TGTGCCAGCAGCCGCAGGGGACAGGTGGTAGGTGGCTACACCTTC.

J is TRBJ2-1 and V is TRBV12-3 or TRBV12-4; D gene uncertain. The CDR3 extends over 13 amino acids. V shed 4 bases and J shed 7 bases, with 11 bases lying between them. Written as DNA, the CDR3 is TGTGCCAGCAGTTGGAGTTCGGCGAATGAGCAGTTCTTC. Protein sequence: CASSWSSANEQFF.

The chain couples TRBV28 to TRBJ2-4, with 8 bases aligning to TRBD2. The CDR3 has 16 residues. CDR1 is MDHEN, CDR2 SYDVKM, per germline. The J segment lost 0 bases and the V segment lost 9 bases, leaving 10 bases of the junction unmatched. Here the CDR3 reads CASNPGGLLAKNIQYF. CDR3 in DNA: TGTGCCAGTAATCCGGGAGGGCTACTAGCCAAAAACATTCAGTACTTC.

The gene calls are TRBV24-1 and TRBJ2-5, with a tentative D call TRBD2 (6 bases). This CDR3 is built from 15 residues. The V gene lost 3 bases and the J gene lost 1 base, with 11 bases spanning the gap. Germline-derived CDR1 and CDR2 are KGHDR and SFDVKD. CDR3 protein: CATSDRRGFQETQYF. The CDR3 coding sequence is TGTGCCACCAGTGATCGGCGGGGCTTCCAAGAGACCCAGTACTTC.

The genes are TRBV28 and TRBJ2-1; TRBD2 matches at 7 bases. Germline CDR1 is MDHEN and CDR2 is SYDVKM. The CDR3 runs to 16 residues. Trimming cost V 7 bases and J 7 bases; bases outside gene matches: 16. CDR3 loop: CASIPSRGGGLNEQFF. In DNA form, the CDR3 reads TGTGCCAGCATCCCCTCAAGGGGCGGGGGACTAAATGAGCAGTTCTTC.

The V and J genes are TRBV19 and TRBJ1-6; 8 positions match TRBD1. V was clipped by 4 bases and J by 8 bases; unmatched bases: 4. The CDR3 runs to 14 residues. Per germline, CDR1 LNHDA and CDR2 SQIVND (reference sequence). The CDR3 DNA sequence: TGTGCCAGTAGTAAGACAGGGGACGATTCACCCCTCCACTTT. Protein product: CASSKTGDDSPLHF.

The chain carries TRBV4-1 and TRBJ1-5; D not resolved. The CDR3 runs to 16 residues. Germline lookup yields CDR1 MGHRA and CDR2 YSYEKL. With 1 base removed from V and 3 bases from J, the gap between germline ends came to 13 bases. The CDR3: CASSQVIGLNNQPQHF. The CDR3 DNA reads TGCGCCAGCAGCCAAGTTATCGGGCTTAACAATCAGCCCCAGCATTTT.

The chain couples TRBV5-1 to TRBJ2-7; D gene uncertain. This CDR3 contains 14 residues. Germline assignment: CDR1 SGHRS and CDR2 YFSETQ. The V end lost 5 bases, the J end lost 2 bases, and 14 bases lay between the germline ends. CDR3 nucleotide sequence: TGCGCCAGCAGGAACACGGACGGTCCCTACGAGCAGTACTTC. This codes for CASRNTDGPYEQYF.

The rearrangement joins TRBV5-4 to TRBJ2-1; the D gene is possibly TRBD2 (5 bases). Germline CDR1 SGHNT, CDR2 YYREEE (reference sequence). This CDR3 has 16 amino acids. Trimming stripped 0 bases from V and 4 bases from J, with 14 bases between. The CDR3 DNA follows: TGTGCCAGCAGCTTGGGGAGGCGGAACGCGTACAATGAGCAGTTCTTC. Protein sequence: CASSLGRRNAYNEQFF.

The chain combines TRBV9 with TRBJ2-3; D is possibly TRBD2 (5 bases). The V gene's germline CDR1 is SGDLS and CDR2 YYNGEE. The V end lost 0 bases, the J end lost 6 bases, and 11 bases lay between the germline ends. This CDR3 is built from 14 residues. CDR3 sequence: CASSVATRADTQYF. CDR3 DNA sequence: TGTGCCAGCAGCGTAGCTACGAGGGCCGATACGCAGTATTTT.

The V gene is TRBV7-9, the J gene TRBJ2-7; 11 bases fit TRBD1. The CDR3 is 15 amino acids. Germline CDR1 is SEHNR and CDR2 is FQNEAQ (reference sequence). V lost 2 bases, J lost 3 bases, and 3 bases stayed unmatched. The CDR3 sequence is CASSLSGTGGYEQYF. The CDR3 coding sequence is TGTGCCAGCAGCTTATCCGGGACAGGGGGCTACGAGCAGTACTTC.

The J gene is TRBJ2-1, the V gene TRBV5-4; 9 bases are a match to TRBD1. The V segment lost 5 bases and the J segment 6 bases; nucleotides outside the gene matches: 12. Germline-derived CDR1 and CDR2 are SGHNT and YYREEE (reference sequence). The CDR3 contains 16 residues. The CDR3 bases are TGTGCCAGCAGTCCCTCCGAAAGGACAGGGGCCAATGAGCAGTTCTTC. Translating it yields CASSPSERTGANEQFF.

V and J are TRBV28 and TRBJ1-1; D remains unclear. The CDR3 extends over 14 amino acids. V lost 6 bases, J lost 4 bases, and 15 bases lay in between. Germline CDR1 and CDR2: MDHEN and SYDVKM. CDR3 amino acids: CASSPLNQVTEAFF. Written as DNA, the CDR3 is TGTGCCAGCAGCCCGCTAAACCAGGTCACTGAAGCTTTCTTT.

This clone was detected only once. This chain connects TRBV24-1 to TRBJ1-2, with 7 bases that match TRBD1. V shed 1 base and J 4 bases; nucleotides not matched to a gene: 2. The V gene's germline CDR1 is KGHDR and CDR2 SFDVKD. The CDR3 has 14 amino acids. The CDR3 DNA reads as TGTGCCACCAGTGATTTTGACAGGGTCTATGGCTACACCTTC. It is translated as CATSDFDRVYGYTF.

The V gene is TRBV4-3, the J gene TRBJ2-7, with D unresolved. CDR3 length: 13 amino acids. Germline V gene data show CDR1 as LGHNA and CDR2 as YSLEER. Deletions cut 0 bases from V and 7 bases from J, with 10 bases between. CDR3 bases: TGCGCCAGCAGCCAAGATTGGGGTGGGGAGCAGTACTTC. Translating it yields CASSQDWGGEQYF.

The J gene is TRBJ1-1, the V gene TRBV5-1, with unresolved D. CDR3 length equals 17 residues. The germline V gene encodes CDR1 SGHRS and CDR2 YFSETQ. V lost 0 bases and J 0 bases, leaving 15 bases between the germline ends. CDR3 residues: CASSLDWRQAMNTEAFF. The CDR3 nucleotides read TGCGCCAGCAGCTTGGATTGGAGGCAGGCTATGAACACTGAAGCTTTCTTT.

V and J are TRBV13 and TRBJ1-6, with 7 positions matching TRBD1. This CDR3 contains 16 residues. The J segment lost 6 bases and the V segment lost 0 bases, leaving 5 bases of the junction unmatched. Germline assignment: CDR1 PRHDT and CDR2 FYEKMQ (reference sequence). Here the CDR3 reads CASSLGGTEANSPLHF. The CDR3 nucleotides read TGTGCCAGCAGCTTAGGGGGGACAGAAGCTAATTCACCCCTCCACTTT. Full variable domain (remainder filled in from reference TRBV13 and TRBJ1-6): AAGVIQSPRHLIKEKRETATLKCYPIPRHDTVYWYQQGPGQDPQFLISFYEKMQSDKGSIPDRFSAQQFSDYHSELNMSSLELGDSALYFCASSLGGTEANSPLHFGNGTRLTVT.

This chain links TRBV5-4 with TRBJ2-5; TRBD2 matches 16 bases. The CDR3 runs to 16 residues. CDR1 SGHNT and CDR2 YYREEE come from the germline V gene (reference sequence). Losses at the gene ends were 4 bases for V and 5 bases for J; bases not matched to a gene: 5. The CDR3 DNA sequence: TGTGCCAGCAGCCCGGGACTAGCGGGAGGGCCTGAGACCCAGTACTTC. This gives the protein CASSPGLAGGPETQYF.

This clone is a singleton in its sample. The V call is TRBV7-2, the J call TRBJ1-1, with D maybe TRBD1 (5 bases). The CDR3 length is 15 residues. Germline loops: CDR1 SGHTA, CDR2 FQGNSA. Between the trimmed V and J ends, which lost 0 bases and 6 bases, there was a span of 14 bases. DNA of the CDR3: TGTGCCAGCAGCTTAGCACTCCCAGGGTGGGCTGAAGCTTTCTTT. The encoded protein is CASSLALPGWAEAFF.

The CDR3 nucleotides read TGCAGTGCTAGTCCTCATGGGCCCGACAGCTCCTACGAGCAGTACTTC. It encodes CSASPHGPDSSYEQYF. The chain employs TRBV20-1 and TRBJ2-7, with a possible D match to TRBD1 (5 bases). The CDR3 is 16 amino acids. The V end was cut by 3 bases, the J end by 0 bases, with 18 bases between. CDR1 and CDR2 from the germline V gene are DFQATT and SNEGSKA (reference sequence).

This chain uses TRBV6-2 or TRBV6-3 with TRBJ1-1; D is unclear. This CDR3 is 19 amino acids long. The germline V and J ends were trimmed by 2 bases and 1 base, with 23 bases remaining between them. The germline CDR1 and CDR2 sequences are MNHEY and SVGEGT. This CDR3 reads CASSYGRLVRHNRNTEAFF. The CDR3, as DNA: TGTGCCAGCAGTTACGGAAGGTTGGTCAGACATAATAGGAACACTGAAGCTTTCTTT.